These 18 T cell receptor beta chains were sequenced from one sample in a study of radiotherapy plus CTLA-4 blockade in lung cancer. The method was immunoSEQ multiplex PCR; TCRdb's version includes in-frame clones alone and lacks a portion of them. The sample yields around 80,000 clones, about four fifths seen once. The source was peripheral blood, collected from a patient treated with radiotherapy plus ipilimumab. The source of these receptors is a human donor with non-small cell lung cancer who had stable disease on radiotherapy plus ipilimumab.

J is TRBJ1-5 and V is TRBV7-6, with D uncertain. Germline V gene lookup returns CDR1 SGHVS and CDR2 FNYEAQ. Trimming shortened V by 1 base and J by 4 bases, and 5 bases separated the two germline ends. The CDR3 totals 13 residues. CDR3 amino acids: CASSLGRNQPQHF. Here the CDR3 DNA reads TGTGCCAGCAGCTTAGGGCGAAATCAGCCCCAGCATTTT.

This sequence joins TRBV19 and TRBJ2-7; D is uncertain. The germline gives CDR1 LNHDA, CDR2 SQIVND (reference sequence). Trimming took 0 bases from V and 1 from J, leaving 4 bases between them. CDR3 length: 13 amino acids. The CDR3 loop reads CASSIDGSYEQYF. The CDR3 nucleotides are TGTGCCAGTAGTATAGATGGATCCTACGAGCAGTACTTC. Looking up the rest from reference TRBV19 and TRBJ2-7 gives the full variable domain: DGGITQSPKYLFRKEGQNVTLSCEQNLNHDAMYWYRQDPGQGLRLIYYSQIVNDFQKGDIAEGYSVSREKKESFPLTVTSAQKNPTAFYLCASSIDGSYEQYFGPGTRLTVT.

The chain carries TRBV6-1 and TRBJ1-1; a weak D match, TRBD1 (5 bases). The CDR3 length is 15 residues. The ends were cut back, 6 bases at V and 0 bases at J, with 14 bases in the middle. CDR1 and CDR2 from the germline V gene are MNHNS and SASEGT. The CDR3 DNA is TGTGCCAGCAGCCTCGGGGGAGGTATGAACACTGAAGCTTTCTTT. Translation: CASSLGGGMNTEAFF.

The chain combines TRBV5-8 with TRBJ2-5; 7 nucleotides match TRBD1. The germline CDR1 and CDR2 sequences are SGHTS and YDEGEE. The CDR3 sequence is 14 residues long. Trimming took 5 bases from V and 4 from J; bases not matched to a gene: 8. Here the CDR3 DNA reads TGTGCCAGCAGATCGGGACAGATGGGAGAGACCCAGTACTTC. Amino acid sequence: CASRSGQMGETQYF. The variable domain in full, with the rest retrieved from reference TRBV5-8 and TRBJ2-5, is EAGVTQSPTHLIKTRGQQATLRCSPISGHTSVYWYQQALGLGLQFLLWYDEGEERNRGNFPPRFSGRQFPNYSSELNVNALELEDSALYLCASRSGQMGETQYFGPGTRLLVL.

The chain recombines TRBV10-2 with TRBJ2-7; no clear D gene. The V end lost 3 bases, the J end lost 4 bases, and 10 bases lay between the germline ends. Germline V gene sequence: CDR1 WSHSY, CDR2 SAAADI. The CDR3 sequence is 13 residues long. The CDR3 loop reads CASSDRLDYEQYF. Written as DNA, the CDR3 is TGCGCCAGCAGTGACAGGCTGGATTACGAGCAGTACTTC.

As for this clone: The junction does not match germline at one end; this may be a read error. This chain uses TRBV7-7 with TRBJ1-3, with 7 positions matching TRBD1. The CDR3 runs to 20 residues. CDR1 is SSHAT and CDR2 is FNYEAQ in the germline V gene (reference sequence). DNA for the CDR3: TGTGCTAGCAGCTGCCCCATCGTAGACAGGGTTATGCACTCTGGAAACACCATATATTTT. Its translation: CASSCPIVDRVMHSGNTIYF.

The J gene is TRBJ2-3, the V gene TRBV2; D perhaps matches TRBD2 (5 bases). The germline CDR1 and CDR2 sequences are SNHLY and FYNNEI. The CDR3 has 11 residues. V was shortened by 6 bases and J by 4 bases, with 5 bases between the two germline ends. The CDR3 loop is CASRRADTQYF. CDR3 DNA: TGTGCCAGCAGGCGGGCAGATACGCAGTATTTT. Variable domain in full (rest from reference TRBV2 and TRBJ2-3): EPEVTQTPSHQVTQMGQEVILRCVPISNHLYFYWYRQILGQKVEFLVSFYNNEISEKSEIFDDQFSVERPDGSNFTLKIRSTKLEDSAMYFCASRRADTQYFGPGTRLTVL.

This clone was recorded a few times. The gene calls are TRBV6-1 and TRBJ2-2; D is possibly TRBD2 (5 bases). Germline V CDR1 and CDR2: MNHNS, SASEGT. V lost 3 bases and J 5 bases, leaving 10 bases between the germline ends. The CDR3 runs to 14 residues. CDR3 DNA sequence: TGTGCCAGCAGTGACAGCTGGGAGACCGGGGAGCTGTTTTTT. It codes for CASSDSWETGELFF.

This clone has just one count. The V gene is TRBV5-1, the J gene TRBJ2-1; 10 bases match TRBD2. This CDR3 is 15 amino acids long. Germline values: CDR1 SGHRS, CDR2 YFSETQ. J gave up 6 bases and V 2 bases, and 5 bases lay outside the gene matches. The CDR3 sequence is CASSFSGGPPNEQFF. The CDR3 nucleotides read TGCGCCAGCAGCTTTAGCGGGGGGCCCCCCAATGAGCAGTTCTTC.

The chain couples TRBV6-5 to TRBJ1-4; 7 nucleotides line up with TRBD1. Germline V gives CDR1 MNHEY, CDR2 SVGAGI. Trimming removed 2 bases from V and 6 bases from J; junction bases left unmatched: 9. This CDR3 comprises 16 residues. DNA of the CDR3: TGTGCCAGCAGTTACAGGGCCGGGACAGAGGATGAAAAACTGTTTTTT. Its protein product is CASSYRAGTEDEKLFF.

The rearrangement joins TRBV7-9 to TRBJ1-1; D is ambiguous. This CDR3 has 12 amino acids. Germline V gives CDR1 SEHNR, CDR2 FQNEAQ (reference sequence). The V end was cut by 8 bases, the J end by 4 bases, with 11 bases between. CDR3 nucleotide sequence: TGTGCCAGCTCTGCGGGCCGCACTGAAGCTTTCTTT. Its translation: CASSAGRTEAFF.

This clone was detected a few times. CDR3 DNA sequence: TGTGCCAGCAGCTCAATCTCCGGGACAAAAACTGGAAACACCATATATTTT. Encoded protein: CASSSISGTKTGNTIYF. V is TRBV5-4 and J is TRBJ1-3; TRBD1 is a possible D gene (6 bases). CDR3 length equals 17 residues. V was trimmed by 3 bases and J by 2 bases, leaving 18 bases between them. Germline V lookup: CDR1 SGHNT, CDR2 YYREEE (reference sequence).

CDR3 in DNA: TGTGCCAGCAGCTCCCGACTAGCGGGAGGAGATACGCAGTATTTT. Translation: CASSSRLAGGDTQYF. The chain uses TRBV4-2 and TRBJ2-3, with 13 bases fitting TRBD2. CDR3 length: 15 amino acids. V lost 5 bases, J lost 5 bases, and 4 bases stayed unmatched. Per the germline V gene, CDR1 is LGHNA and CDR2 is YNFKEQ.

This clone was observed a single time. The CDR3 sequence is CASSSPRRGKWETQYF. For the CDR3, the DNA is TGTGCCAGCAGCTCCCCGAGGAGGGGCAAGTGGGAGACCCAGTACTTC. The V call is TRBV5-8, the J call TRBJ2-5, with D possibly being TRBD2 (6 bases). The ends were cut back, 3 bases at V and 5 bases at J, with 20 bases in the middle. Germline CDR1 is SGHTS and CDR2 is YDEGEE. The CDR3 is made up of 16 amino acids.

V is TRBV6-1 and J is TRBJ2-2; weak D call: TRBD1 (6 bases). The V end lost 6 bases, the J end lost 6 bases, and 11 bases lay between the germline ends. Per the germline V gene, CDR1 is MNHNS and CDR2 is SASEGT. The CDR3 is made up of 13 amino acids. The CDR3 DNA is TGTGCCAGCAGAGCGACAGGCCCCGGGGAGCTGTTTTTT. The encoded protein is CASRATGPGELFF.

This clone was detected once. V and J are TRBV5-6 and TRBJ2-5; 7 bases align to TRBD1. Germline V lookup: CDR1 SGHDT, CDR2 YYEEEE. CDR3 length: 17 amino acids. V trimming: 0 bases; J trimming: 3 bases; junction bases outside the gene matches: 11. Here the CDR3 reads CASSLARIGTVKETQYF. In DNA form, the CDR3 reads TGTGCCAGCAGCTTGGCCCGGATAGGGACAGTCAAAGAGACCCAGTACTTC.

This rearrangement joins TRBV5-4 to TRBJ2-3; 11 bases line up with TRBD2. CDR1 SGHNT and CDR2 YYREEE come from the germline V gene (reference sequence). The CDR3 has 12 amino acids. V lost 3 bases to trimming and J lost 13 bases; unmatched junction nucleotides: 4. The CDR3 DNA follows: TGTGCCAGCAGCTCTCCGGGACTAGCGGAGTATTTT. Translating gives CASSSPGLAEYF.

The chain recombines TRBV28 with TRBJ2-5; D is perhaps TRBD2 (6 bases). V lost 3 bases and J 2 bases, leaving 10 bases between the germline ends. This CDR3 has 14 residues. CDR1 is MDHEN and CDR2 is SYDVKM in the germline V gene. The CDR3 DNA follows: TGTGCCAGCAGTTTCTGGCGGGGTCAAGAGACCCAGTACTTC. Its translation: CASSFWRGQETQYF.